The 32 T cell receptor beta chains in this list originate from one sample, sequenced in a study of blood T cell repertoires in COVID-19. Some clones are missing from TCRdb's copy, which holds only in-frame ones; the method was immunoSEQ multiplex PCR. The sample has about 270,000 clones, under 95% seen once. What was sequenced was PBMCs or T cells enriched from blood (not recorded which). These receptors originate from a woman aged 40-49 years with acute COVID-19.

This chain joins TRBV7-3 and TRBJ1-6; a possible D gene is TRBD1 (6 bases). CDR3 size: 14 residues. Trimming removed 5 bases from V and 8 bases from J, with 13 bases in between. Germline V gene lookup returns CDR1 SGHTA and CDR2 FQGTGA. The CDR3: CASSLRQADSPLHF. The CDR3, as DNA: TGTGCCAGCAGCCTCCGACAGGCCGATTCACCCCTCCACTTT.

The chain uses TRBV30 and TRBJ2-6, with TRBD1 identical over 7 bases. Germline-derived CDR1 and CDR2 are GTSNPN and SVGIG (reference sequence). This CDR3 has 15 amino acids. V trimming: 4 bases; J trimming: 2 bases; junction bases outside the gene matches: 5. In DNA, the CDR3 is TGTGCCTGGAACCCGGGACAGACTGGGGCCAACGTCCTGACTTTC. Protein sequence: CAWNPGQTGANVLTF. Looking up the rest from reference TRBV30 and TRBJ2-6 gives the full variable domain: SQTIHQWPATLVQPVGSPLSLECTVEGTSNPNLYWYRQAAGRGLQLLFYSVGIGQISSEVPQNLSASRPQDRQFILSSKKLLLSDSGFYLCAWNPGQTGANVLTFGAGSRLTVL.

This clone came up a few times. The rearrangement links TRBV5-1 to TRBJ2-3; 11 positions match TRBD2. The CDR3 sequence is 15 residues long. Losses at the gene ends were 2 bases for V and 6 bases for J; bases not matched to a gene: 5. Germline-derived CDR1 and CDR2 are SGHRS and YFSETQ. CDR3 region: CASSFSSGGSDTQYF. In DNA form, the CDR3 reads TGCGCCAGCAGCTTTTCTAGCGGGGGGTCGGATACGCAGTATTTT. Full variable domain (outside the CDR3, taken from reference TRBV5-1 and TRBJ2-3): KAGVTQTPRYLIKTRGQQVTLSCSPISGHRSVSWYQQTPGQGLQFLFEYFSETQRNKGNFPGRFSGRQFSNSRSEMNVSTLELGDSALYLCASSFSSGGSDTQYFGPGTRLTVL.

The V and J genes are TRBV28 and TRBJ1-2, with TRBD1 matching 7 bases. Germline CDR1 MDHEN, CDR2 SYDVKM. CDR3 length equals 14 residues. The V segment lost 6 bases and the J segment 3 bases; nucleotides outside the gene matches: 7. The CDR3 loop reads CASSHRQGDYGYTF. Here the CDR3 DNA reads TGTGCCAGCAGCCATAGACAGGGTGACTATGGCTACACCTTC.

The rearrangement links TRBV28 to TRBJ1-1; D is possibly TRBD1 (5 bases). Germline-derived CDR1 and CDR2 are MDHEN and SYDVKM. The V and J ends lost 6 bases and 3 bases respectively, with 17 bases between them. CDR3 length: 15 residues. CDR3 sequence reads: CASRDRRGADTEAFF. The CDR3 nucleotides are TGTGCCAGCAGAGATCGGAGGGGCGCGGACACTGAAGCTTTCTTT.

The V and J genes are TRBV27 and TRBJ1-2; D is perhaps TRBD1 (5 bases). The CDR3 is 15 residues long. The germline gives CDR1 MNHEY, CDR2 SMNVEV (reference sequence). V lost 5 bases and J lost 5, with 18 bases in between. DNA of the CDR3: TGTGCCAGCAGTCCCTGGACGATTGGGGGGTATGGCTACACCTTC. This gives the protein CASSPWTIGGYGYTF.

This sequence joins TRBV24-1 and TRBJ2-6; D gene ambiguous. V was shortened by 5 bases and J by 0 bases, with 7 bases between the two germline ends. Germline V gives CDR1 KGHDR, CDR2 SFDVKD. There are 15 residues in the CDR3. CDR3 bases: TGTGCCACCAGTGCTGCAGGCTCTGGGGCCAACGTCCTGACTTTC. It specifies CATSAAGSGANVLTF.

This chain joins TRBV6-6 and TRBJ1-4; D gene uncertain. The CDR3 covers 14 residues. Germline V gene lookup returns CDR1 MNHNY and CDR2 SVGAGI (reference sequence). Trimming pared 2 bases from V and 5 bases from J, leaving 9 bases between. CDR3 DNA sequence: TGTGCCAGCAGTTACAGTACGCGGAATGAAAAACTGTTTTTT. Protein sequence: CASSYSTRNEKLFF.

The genes are TRBV4-3 and TRBJ1-6; unclear D gene. V dropped 4 bases and J dropped 7 bases, with 11 bases sitting between them. The CDR3 totals 14 residues. CDR1 and CDR2 (germline): LGHNA, YSLEER. The CDR3, as DNA: TGCGCCAGCAGCCCCGGGGTCGAGAATTCACCCCTCCACTTT. Translation: CASSPGVENSPLHF.

The chain has TRBV7-2 and TRBJ2-7; tentative D call: TRBD1 (5 bases). CDR1 and CDR2 (germline): SGHTA, FQGNSA. This CDR3 has 15 amino acids. V dropped 2 bases and J dropped 4 bases, with 15 bases sitting between them. DNA for the CDR3: TGTGCCAGCAGCTTAAAGGTGCAGGGTATTTACGAGCAGTACTTC. Translating it yields CASSLKVQGIYEQYF. Drawing the rest from reference TRBV7-2 and TRBJ2-7, the complete variable domain is GAGVSQSPSNKVTEKGKDVELRCDPISGHTALYWYRQSLGQGLEFLIYFQGNSAPDKSGLPSDRFSAERTGGSVSTLTIQRTQQEDSAVYLCASSLKVQGIYEQYFGPGTRLTVT.

V is TRBV7-2 and J is TRBJ2-3; possible D gene TRBD2, 5 bases. This CDR3 has 14 amino acids. Trimming shortened V by 5 bases and J by 4 bases, and 13 bases separated the two germline ends. Germline V gene lookup returns CDR1 SGHTA and CDR2 FQGNSA. In DNA, the CDR3 is TGTGCCAGCAGCACCTCGACTATTCCAGATACGCAGTATTTT. This gives the protein CASSTSTIPDTQYF.

The chain carries TRBV19 and TRBJ2-4, with 10 bases that match TRBD1. Per germline, CDR1 LNHDA and CDR2 SQIVND (reference sequence). The CDR3 consists of 14 residues. The ends lost 7 bases at V and 7 bases at J; junction bases unmatched: 7. The CDR3 is CASIRTGGDNIQYF. CDR3 coding DNA: TGTGCCAGTATCAGGACAGGGGGAGATAACATTCAGTACTTC. Based on the CDR3 plus reference TRBV19 and TRBJ2-4, the full variable domain is DGGITQSPKYLFRKEGQNVTLSCEQNLNHDAMYWYRQDPGQGLRLIYYSQIVNDFQKGDIAEGYSVSREKKESFPLTVTSAQKNPTAFYLCASIRTGGDNIQYFGAGTRLSVL.

The chain is built from TRBV28 and TRBJ1-1, with D maybe TRBD1 (5 bases). Trimming left V 3 bases short and J 0 bases short, with 11 bases between. Germline V gene lookup returns CDR1 MDHEN and CDR2 SYDVKM. The CDR3 spans 15 residues. The CDR3 sequence is CASSFWKDMNTEAFF. The CDR3 DNA reads TGTGCCAGCAGTTTTTGGAAGGACATGAACACTGAAGCTTTCTTT.

The chain recombines TRBV7-9 with TRBJ1-2; D unresolved. V dropped 3 bases and J dropped 4 bases, with 6 bases sitting between them. CDR1 is SEHNR and CDR2 is FQNEAQ in the germline V gene (reference sequence). CDR3 length: 12 amino acids. The CDR3 protein is CASSFYSYGYTF. Written as DNA, the CDR3 is TGTGCCAGCAGCTTCTACAGCTATGGCTACACCTTC.

As to this clone: Other DNA sequences in the same sample also yield this CDR3. The chain joins TRBV18 to TRBJ2-5; possible D gene TRBD2, 5 bases. Trimming took off 3 bases at V and 1 base at J, with 9 bases between the two ends. CDR3 length: 14 amino acids. Germline-derived CDR1 and CDR2 are KGHSH and LQKENI. The CDR3: CASSPRELQETQYF. In DNA, the CDR3 is TGTGCCAGCTCACCGAGGGAACTCCAAGAGACCCAGTACTTC. Full variable domain (outside the CDR3, taken from reference TRBV18 and TRBJ2-5): NAGVMQNPRHLVRRRGQEARLRCSPMKGHSHVYWYRQLPEEGLKFMVYLQKENIIDESGMPKERFSAEFPKEGPSILRIQQVVRGDSAAYFCASSPRELQETQYFGPGTRLLVL.

This chain joins TRBV27 and TRBJ1-6, with 8 bases that match TRBD1. From germline, CDR1 is MNHEY and CDR2 SMNVEV (reference sequence). The CDR3 runs 17 residues. Trimming removed 2 bases from V and 6 bases from J; junction bases left unmatched: 9. The chain's CDR3 is CASSLIGQGVGNSPLHF. CDR3 bases: TGTGCCAGCAGTTTAATCGGACAGGGCGTCGGTAATTCACCCCTCCACTTT.

This clone has just one count. J is TRBJ1-5 and V is TRBV2, with D perhaps matching TRBD1 (5 bases). The germline V and J ends were trimmed by 2 bases and 2 bases, with 10 bases remaining between them. CDR1 and CDR2 from the germline V gene are SNHLY and FYNNEI. This CDR3 comprises 15 residues. CDR3: CASSERGQGNQPQHF. The CDR3 region has the DNA TGTGCCAGCAGTGAAAGGGGTCAGGGCAATCAGCCCCAGCATTTT.

The chain is built from TRBV7-3 and TRBJ2-1; the D gene is possibly TRBD1 (6 bases). The CDR3 runs to 14 residues. V was trimmed by 6 bases and J by 6 bases, leaving 15 bases between them. The V gene's germline CDR1 is SGHTA and CDR2 FQGTGA. The CDR3 coding sequence is TGTGCCAGCAGACGTACCCGGGACACCAATGAGCAGTTCTTC. This codes for CASRRTRDTNEQFF.

This chain connects TRBV24-1 to TRBJ1-2; maybe TRBD1 (5 bases). Trimming shortened V by 4 bases and J by 3 bases, and 8 bases separated the two germline ends. The CDR3 length is 13 residues. The germline V gene has CDR1 KGHDR and CDR2 SFDVKD. CDR3 sequence: CATSDPGYYGYTF. CDR3 sequence (DNA): TGTGCCACCAGTGACCCAGGGTACTATGGCTACACCTTC.

CDR3 protein: CASSFGGIGDNEQFF. The CDR3 DNA sequence: TGTGCCAGCAGTTTTGGGGGGATCGGGGACAATGAGCAGTTCTTC. The chain uses TRBV27 and TRBJ2-1; possible D gene TRBD2, 6 bases. The CDR3 has 15 amino acids. The V and J ends lost 3 bases and 5 bases respectively, with 14 bases between them. Germline V gene sequence: CDR1 MNHEY, CDR2 SMNVEV (reference sequence).

CDR3 region: CASSPSGLAGVRETQYF. CDR3 DNA sequence: TGTGCCAGTAGCCCGTCCGGACTAGCGGGGGTACGGGAGACCCAGTACTTC. This rearrangement joins TRBV19 to TRBJ2-5, with 13 nucleotides matching TRBD2. The CDR3 length is 17 residues. The germline V gene has CDR1 LNHDA and CDR2 SQIVND (reference sequence). V lost 6 bases to trimming and J lost 5 bases; unmatched junction nucleotides: 12.

The V gene is TRBV11-2, the J gene TRBJ1-4; TRBD1 matches 8 bases. From germline, CDR1 is SGHAT and CDR2 FQNNGV. After removal of 1 base from V and 3 bases from J, the junction contained 13 bases not matched to a gene. CDR3 length: 19 amino acids. This CDR3 reads CASSLGTGGRGLANEKLFF. The CDR3 bases are TGTGCCAGCAGCTTAGGGACTGGCGGCAGGGGGCTTGCTAATGAAAAACTGTTTTTT.

Regarding this clone: The sample contains more than one DNA sequence encoding this CDR3. This chain links TRBV9 with TRBJ2-5, with 10 bases fitting TRBD2. The CDR3 runs to 16 residues. V lost 0 bases to trimming and J lost 1 base; unmatched junction nucleotides: 3. Germline V CDR1 and CDR2: SGDLS, YYNGEE. CDR3 protein: CASSVGVAGGQETQYF. The CDR3 DNA sequence: TGTGCCAGCAGCGTAGGGGTAGCGGGGGGCCAAGAGACCCAGTACTTC.

The rearrangement uses TRBV7-9 and TRBJ1-3; tentatively, D is TRBD1 (6 bases). The germline V gene encodes CDR1 SEHNR and CDR2 FQNEAQ (reference sequence). Between the trimmed V and J ends, which lost 10 bases and 0 bases, there was a span of 16 bases. The CDR3 covers 15 residues. CDR3 DNA: TGTGCCACGGACCGCGGACAGAGCTCTGGAAACACCATATATTTT. Translation: CATDRGQSSGNTIYF.

The V gene is TRBV2, the J gene TRBJ2-5; TRBD1 matches 12 bases. J was trimmed by 5 bases and V by 4 bases; bases with no gene match: 2. The CDR3 has 14 amino acids. Germline values: CDR1 SNHLY, CDR2 FYNNEI. The CDR3 DNA reads TGTGCCAGCAGTGGGGACAGGGGGCAGGAGACCCAGTACTTC. Translating it yields CASSGDRGQETQYF.

This chain links TRBV24-1 with TRBJ1-5, with 11 bases identical to TRBD1. J was trimmed by 7 bases and V by 4 bases; bases with no gene match: 5. Germline V gene sequence: CDR1 KGHDR, CDR2 SFDVKD. This CDR3 has 15 amino acids. CDR3 sequence reads: CATSDGTGGIQPQHF. The CDR3 bases are TGTGCCACCAGTGACGGGACAGGGGGAATACAGCCCCAGCATTTT.

The chain has TRBV7-3 and TRBJ2-7, with 7 bases identical to TRBD1. The CDR3 length is 16 residues. V shed 0 bases, J shed 0 bases, and the junction held 5 bases outside the gene matches. CDR1 is SGHTA and CDR2 is FQGTGA in the germline V gene. CDR3 amino acids: CASSLTGQEPSYEQYF. CDR3 bases: TGTGCCAGCAGCTTAACCGGACAGGAGCCCTCCTACGAGCAGTACTTC.

The V call is TRBV28, the J call TRBJ2-3, with 9 bases aligning to TRBD2. The CDR3 is made up of 16 amino acids. Trimming at V came to 6 bases and at J to 5 bases, leaving 12 bases not matched to a gene. Germline values: CDR1 MDHEN, CDR2 SYDVKM. Written as DNA, the CDR3 is TGTGCCAGCAGACCCGCCCTCGCGGGGGGGGTAGATACGCAGTATTTT. It yields the protein CASRPALAGGVDTQYF.

The chain combines TRBV9 with TRBJ2-7, with 8 bases identical to TRBD1. With V trimmed by 4 bases and J by 5 bases, 8 bases remained unmatched. Germline V gives CDR1 SGDLS, CDR2 YYNGEE. CDR3 size: 14 residues. In DNA, the CDR3 is TGTGCCAGCAGCCCGGAGGACAGGGACCACGAGCAGTACTTC. Its translation is CASSPEDRDHEQYF.

This clone was observed a handful of times. The CDR3 loop reads CASSHANRGPFGEQYF. CDR3 in DNA: TGTGCCAGCAGCCATGCAAACAGGGGGCCTTTCGGGGAGCAGTACTTC. V gene TRBV14 combines with J gene TRBJ2-7; 9 bases are shared with TRBD1. CDR3 length equals 16 residues. V lost 3 bases, J lost 7 bases, and 13 bases stayed unmatched. Per the germline V gene, CDR1 is SGHDN and CDR2 is FVKESK.

This chain joins TRBV14 and TRBJ1-1, with D perhaps matching TRBD1 (6 bases). V gave up 1 base and J gave up 11 bases, with 17 bases separating them. The CDR3 length is 14 residues. CDR1 is SGHDN, CDR2 FVKESK, per germline. This CDR3 reads CASSQAPGGSGAFF. CDR3 DNA: TGTGCCAGCAGCCAAGCCCCGGGGGGCTCAGGCGCTTTCTTT.

The chain combines TRBV5-1 with TRBJ1-1; D not certain. Per germline, CDR1 SGHRS and CDR2 YFSETQ. This CDR3 contains 15 residues. V shed 0 bases and J shed 1 base, with 10 bases lying between them. CDR3 coding DNA: TGCGCCAGCAGCTTGGACGCCCCCAGGAACACTGAAGCTTTCTTT. It encodes CASSLDAPRNTEAFF.